The 17 T cell receptor beta chains reported below all come from one sample, sequenced in a study of beta chain features in type 1 diabetes. Expressed TCRB transcripts were sequenced because the isolated RNA had all been reverse transcribed beforehand. Clones were sequenced by immunoSEQ multiplex PCR, and TCRdb holds only the in-frame ones, with some missing. The table has around 300,000 clones, 14% seen once. The sample was central memory CD4+ T cells from blood. Receptors were obtained from a man aged 25 to 40 in good health.

This clone was counted a few times. V is TRBV6-5 and J is TRBJ1-5; unclear D gene. Trimming stripped 6 bases from V and 0 bases from J, with 12 bases between. Germline V gene sequence: CDR1 MNHEY, CDR2 SVGAGI. This CDR3 has 15 amino acids. The CDR3 spells CASSLARYSNQPQHF. CDR3 nucleotide sequence: TGTGCCAGCAGCCTCGCAAGGTATAGCAATCAGCCCCAGCATTTT.

This clone was counted ten times or more. The gene calls are TRBV9 and TRBJ2-7; TRBD2 matches at 7 bases. J lost 3 bases, V lost 0 bases, and 9 bases had no gene match. Germline V gives CDR1 SGDLS, CDR2 YYNGEE. The CDR3 is 16 residues long. CDR3 in amino acids: CASSVDPTGGVYEQYF. The CDR3 DNA reads as TGTGCCAGCAGCGTAGATCCCACGGGAGGAGTCTACGAGCAGTACTTC.

This sequence joins TRBV2 and TRBJ1-2; D might be TRBD1 (5 bases). The CDR3 consists of 14 residues. Trimming shortened V by 6 bases and J by 4 bases, and 15 bases separated the two germline ends. The germline CDR1 and CDR2 sequences are SNHLY and FYNNEI. CDR3 amino acids: CASSAARGSYGYTF. The DNA for the CDR3 is TGTGCCAGCAGCGCGGCGAGGGGAAGCTATGGCTACACCTTC.

This clone was counted a few times. The chain employs TRBV14 and TRBJ2-2; 9 bases line up with TRBD1. V was pared by 0 bases and J by 3 bases, with 8 bases of the junction left unmatched. The germline CDR1 and CDR2 sequences are SGHDN and FVKESK. The CDR3 covers 18 residues. CDR3 residues: CASSQDRRTGAYTGELFF. The CDR3 nucleotides are TGTGCCAGCAGCCAAGATCGGCGGACAGGGGCCTACACCGGGGAGCTGTTTTTT.

The V call is TRBV11-2, the J call TRBJ2-5; D not certain. V dropped 1 base and J dropped 7 bases, with 19 bases sitting between them. The CDR3 has 16 residues. Germline V gene data show CDR1 as SGHAT and CDR2 as FQNNGV. CDR3 coding DNA: TGTGCCAGCAGCTTAGCGCCTTCGCCCCGTTTTGGGACCCAGTACTTC. Protein: CASSLAPSPRFGTQYF.

This clone was detected only a few times. The V gene is TRBV7-9, the J gene TRBJ1-3; unclear D gene. The CDR3 consists of 13 residues. V lost 8 bases and J lost 7, with 15 bases in between. Germline values: CDR1 SEHNR, CDR2 FQNEAQ (reference sequence). The CDR3 DNA reads as TGTGCCAGCTCACAACTGCGGGAGAACACCATATATTTT. This encodes CASSQLRENTIYF. The entire variable domain, with the rest obtained from reference TRBV7-9 and TRBJ1-3, is as follows: DTGVSQNPRHKITKRGQNVTFRCDPISEHNRLYWYRQTLGQGPEFLTYFQNEAQLEKSRLLSDRFSAERPKGSFSTLEIQRTEQGDSAMYLCASSQLRENTIYFGEGSWLTVV.

This clone was detected a few times. The sample carries other DNA sequences with the same CDR3. This chain connects TRBV19 to TRBJ2-1, with D possibly matching TRBD1 (6 bases). The V and J ends lost 6 bases and 0 bases respectively, with 12 bases between them. The CDR3 covers 15 residues. Germline V gives CDR1 LNHDA, CDR2 SQIVND (reference sequence). The CDR3, as DNA: TGTGCCAGTAGACCAGACAGGAGCTCCTACAATGAGCAGTTCTTC. It yields the protein CASRPDRSSYNEQFF.

This clone was observed a handful of times. The chain combines TRBV7-8 with TRBJ2-1; D might be TRBD2 (6 bases). V lost 5 bases to trimming and J lost 5 bases, with 16 bases between them. The CDR3 loop spans 15 amino acids. Germline CDR1 is SGHVS and CDR2 is FQNEAQ. CDR3 region: CASSPPAWGDNEQFF. For the CDR3, the DNA is TGTGCCAGCAGCCCGCCCGCGTGGGGGGACAATGAGCAGTTCTTC.

As concerns this clone: The same CDR3 can be traced to other DNA sequences in this sample. J is TRBJ1-5 and V is TRBV30, with D possibly matching TRBD1 (6 bases). Per germline, CDR1 GTSNPN and CDR2 SVGIG (reference sequence). Trimming stripped 0 bases from V and 7 bases from J, with 10 bases between. CDR3 length: 13 amino acids. The DNA of the CDR3 is TGTGCCTGGAGTGTACAGGGTAACCAGCCCCAGCATTTT. It translates to CAWSVQGNQPQHF.

This clone was counted a few times. This chain connects TRBV7-9 to TRBJ2-5; D is perhaps TRBD2 (5 bases). This CDR3 spans 14 amino acids. Trimming left V 5 bases short and J 6 bases short, with 16 bases between. The germline gives CDR1 SEHNR, CDR2 FQNEAQ (reference sequence). CDR3 region: CASSLVPERKTQYF. The CDR3 coding sequence is TGTGCCAGCAGCCTTGTCCCTGAGCGGAAGACCCAGTACTTC.

The chain employs TRBV5-6 and TRBJ2-2; D gene ambiguous. There are 19 residues in the CDR3. Germline CDR1 reads SGHDT; CDR2 reads YYEEEE. V lost 4 bases to trimming and J lost 5 bases, with 27 bases between them. CDR3 protein: CASSRQAKGRIRETGELFF. The CDR3, as DNA: TGTGCCAGCAGCCGCCAGGCGAAAGGTAGAATCCGTGAGACCGGGGAGCTGTTTTTT.

The rearrangement uses TRBV19 and TRBJ2-7; D ambiguous. Trimming took off 5 bases at V and 7 bases at J, with 12 bases between the two ends. CDR1 is LNHDA and CDR2 is SQIVND in the germline V gene (reference sequence). The length of the CDR3 is 12 residues. The CDR3 bases are TGTGCCAGTAGTCGGAACCTAGGGGAGCAGTACTTC. Translating gives CASSRNLGEQYF. Combining the CDR3 with reference TRBV19 and TRBJ2-7 gives the whole variable domain DGGITQSPKYLFRKEGQNVTLSCEQNLNHDAMYWYRQDPGQGLRLIYYSQIVNDFQKGDIAEGYSVSREKKESFPLTVTSAQKNPTAFYLCASSRNLGEQYFGPGTRLTVT.

This chain links TRBV7-9 with TRBJ2-5; 8 bases are shared with TRBD2. V shed 3 bases, J shed 11 bases, and the junction held 2 bases outside the gene matches. Germline lookup yields CDR1 SEHNR and CDR2 FQNEAQ (reference sequence). The CDR3 extends over 11 amino acids. Written as DNA, the CDR3 is TGTGCCAGCAGCTTTGAGCGGGAGCAGTACTTC. Translation: CASSFEREQYF.

This clone was recorded a few times. J is TRBJ2-1 and V is TRBV7-8, with 8 bases that match TRBD2. With V trimmed by 0 bases and J by 7 bases, 8 bases remained unmatched. Germline values: CDR1 SGHVS, CDR2 FQNEAQ. The CDR3 has 16 residues. The CDR3 bases are TGTGCCAGCAGCTTAGCGACGGTAGCGGGAAAGAATGAGCAGTTCTTC. Its translation: CASSLATVAGKNEQFF.

This chain links TRBV7-9 with TRBJ1-1; D perhaps matches TRBD1 (6 bases). Germline V gene data show CDR1 as SEHNR and CDR2 as FQNEAQ (reference sequence). The CDR3 totals 12 residues. Trimming cost V 3 bases and J 6 bases, with 8 bases left between them. Written as DNA, the CDR3 is TGTGCCAGCAGCTTCGGGGGCCCTGAAGCTTTCTTT. Translating gives CASSFGGPEAFF.

In this sample, this clone turned up a few times. The chain recombines TRBV4-1 with TRBJ1-3, with a weak D call TRBD1 (5 bases). V was shortened by 0 bases and J by 0 bases, with 9 bases between the two germline ends. Germline CDR1 is MGHRA and CDR2 is YSYEKL. There are 16 residues in the CDR3. CDR3 in DNA: TGCGCCAGCAGCCAAGATGTCCAGGGCTCTGGAAACACCATATATTTT. Encoded protein: CASSQDVQGSGNTIYF.

This clone turned up a few times. The chain has TRBV10-3 and TRBJ1-5; tentative D call: TRBD1 (5 bases). Germline CDR1 is ENHRY and CDR2 is SYGVKD. V shed 10 bases and J shed 1 base, with 14 bases lying between them. This CDR3 is built from 14 residues. The CDR3 loop reads CASRDRLSNQPQHF. The CDR3 coding sequence is TGTGCCAGCAGGGACCGCTTGAGCAATCAGCCCCAGCATTTT.